This passage covers 13 T cell receptor beta chains from one sample sequenced in a study of OX40 agonist ivuxolimab in advanced cancers. Produced via immunoSEQ multiplex PCR; TCRdb's table is partial and in-frame only. The table shows 75,000 to 95,000 clones, with 90% to 95% occurring only once. The sample consisted of CD4+ or CD8+ T cells sorted from blood, taken in a trial of the OX40 agonist ivuxolimab. The receptors come from an adult with an advanced solid tumor such as melanoma, head and neck, liver or kidney cancer.

V and J are TRBV21-1 and TRBJ1-5; the D call of TRBD1 is as the table states it, not checked on the DNA. TRBV21-1 is shown as a pseudogene. The CDR3 runs 16 residues. The CDR3 bases are TGTGCCAGCAGGTACAGGGCGGCGGATAGCAATCAGCCCCAGCATTTT. Translating it yields CASRYRAADSNQPQHF.

The chain uses TRBV7-2 and TRBJ2-3; D possibly corresponds to TRBD1 (6 bases). V lost 1 base to trimming and J lost 14 bases, with 13 bases between them. The germline V gene has CDR1 SGHTA and CDR2 FQGNSA. CDR3 length: 12 residues. This CDR3 is CASSLETGSRYF. The CDR3 DNA sequence: TGTGCCAGCAGCTTAGAAACAGGGTCCCGGTATTTT.

V and J are TRBV21-1 and TRBJ2-7. TRBV21-1 counts as a pseudogene. This CDR3 contains 16 residues. DNA of the CDR3: TGTGCCAGCAGCAAAGGTTTCAGCACCACGCAACACGAGCAGTACTTC. Protein sequence: CASSKGFSTTQHEQYF.

This clone was seen once. This chain joins TRBV4-1 and TRBJ2-5; perhaps TRBD1 as D (6 bases). The germline V gene has CDR1 MGHRA and CDR2 YSYEKL. This CDR3 spans 16 amino acids. Trimming left V 0 bases short and J 5 bases short, with 16 bases between. The CDR3 nucleotides read TGCGCCAGCAGCCAAGAGAGCAGGGGCTTCGGGGAGACCCAGTACTTC. This gives the protein CASSQESRGFGETQYF.

For the CDR3, the DNA is TGTGCCAGCTCACAGGCTAGCAGCTCCTACAATGAGCAGTTCTTC. Protein: CASSQASSSYNEQFF. This chain links TRBV18 with TRBJ2-1, with D possibly being TRBD2 (5 bases). The CDR3 sequence is 15 residues long. CDR1 KGHSH and CDR2 LQKENI come from the germline V gene. The ends were cut back, 4 bases at V and 0 bases at J, with 10 bases in the middle.

The V gene is TRBV5-1, the J gene TRBJ2-1; maybe TRBD2 (5 bases). CDR3 length: 13 amino acids. V was trimmed by 2 bases and J by 3 bases, leaving 6 bases between them. Germline CDR1 and CDR2: SGHRS and YFSETQ. CDR3 region: CASSFGLYNEQFF. The CDR3 nucleotides are TGCGCCAGCAGCTTTGGACTCTACAATGAGCAGTTCTTC.

The J gene is TRBJ1-1, the V gene TRBV7-8; TRBD1 agrees at 7 bases. V dropped 5 bases and J dropped 0; count of bases not matched to a gene: 6. This CDR3 comprises 15 residues. Germline CDR1 SGHVS, CDR2 FQNEAQ. The CDR3 here is CASSRSGQMNTEAFF. The CDR3 DNA is TGTGCCAGCAGCCGGTCGGGACAGATGAACACTGAAGCTTTCTTT.

This chain uses TRBV7-6 with TRBJ2-2, with 8 positions matching TRBD2. The length of the CDR3 is 18 residues. Trimming cost V 5 bases and J 6 bases; bases outside gene matches: 17. Germline CDR1 reads SGHVS; CDR2 reads FNYEAQ. CDR3 sequence: CASSGGQKRERSAGELFF. In DNA form, the CDR3 reads TGTGCCAGCAGCGGGGGTCAAAAGCGGGAGCGTTCAGCCGGGGAGCTGTTTTTT.

The chain carries TRBV28 and TRBJ2-1; 7 positions agree with TRBD1. The germline gives CDR1 MDHEN, CDR2 SYDVKM. V lost 3 bases to trimming and J lost 10 bases; unmatched junction nucleotides: 9. This CDR3 has 14 residues. The CDR3 spells CASSFPQGRYEQFF. The CDR3 bases are TGTGCCAGCAGTTTCCCACAGGGGCGCTACGAGCAGTTCTTC.

The chain couples TRBV5-1 to TRBJ2-7; 7 bases align to TRBD1. The junction had 9 bases not matched to a gene; V was cut back by 0 bases and J by 3 bases. The CDR3 length is 16 residues. Germline CDR1 reads SGHRS; CDR2 reads YFSETQ. CDR3 in amino acids: CASSLATGRPNYEQYF. CDR3 DNA sequence: TGCGCCAGCAGCTTGGCGACAGGGCGCCCGAACTACGAGCAGTACTTC.

CDR3 nucleotide sequence: TGTGCCAGCAGCGGGACAGACTCTGGAAACACCATATATTTT. Amino acid sequence: CASSGTDSGNTIYF. The V and J genes are TRBV11-2 and TRBJ1-3, with 7 nucleotides matching TRBD1. This CDR3 has 14 residues. V trimming: 5 bases; J trimming: 0 bases; junction bases outside the gene matches: 1. The germline gives CDR1 SGHAT, CDR2 FQNNGV.

J is TRBJ2-1 and V is TRBV2; 7 nucleotides line up with TRBD1. Germline V gene lookup returns CDR1 SNHLY and CDR2 FYNNEI. V trimming: 5 bases; J trimming: 3 bases; junction bases outside the gene matches: 7. CDR3 length: 15 residues. Here the CDR3 DNA reads TGTGCCAGCAGTCGAACCGGGACAGACTACAATGAGCAGTTCTTC. It translates to CASSRTGTDYNEQFF.

The chain has TRBV4-2 and TRBJ2-2; 7 bases line up with TRBD2. The V segment lost 0 bases and the J segment 1 base; nucleotides outside the gene matches: 2. Per the germline V gene, CDR1 is LGHNA and CDR2 is YNFKEQ. CDR3 size: 16 residues. CDR3 coding DNA: TGTGCCAGCAGCCAAGAGGCTAGCGGGAACACCGGGGAGCTGTTTTTT. This translates into CASSQEASGNTGELFF.